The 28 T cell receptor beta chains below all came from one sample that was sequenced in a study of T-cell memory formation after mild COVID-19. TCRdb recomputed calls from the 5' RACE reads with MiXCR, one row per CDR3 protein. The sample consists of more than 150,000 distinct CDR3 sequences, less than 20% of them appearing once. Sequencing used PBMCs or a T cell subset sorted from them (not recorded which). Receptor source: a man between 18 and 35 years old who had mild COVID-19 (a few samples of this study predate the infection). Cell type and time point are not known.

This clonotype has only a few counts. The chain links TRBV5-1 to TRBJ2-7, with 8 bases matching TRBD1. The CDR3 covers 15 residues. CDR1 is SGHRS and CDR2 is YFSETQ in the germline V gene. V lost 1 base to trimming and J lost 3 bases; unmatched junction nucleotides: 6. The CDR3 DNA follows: TGCGCCAGCAGCTTGTGGGCAGGGGGCAGCTACGAGCAGTACTTC. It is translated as CASSLWAGGSYEQYF.

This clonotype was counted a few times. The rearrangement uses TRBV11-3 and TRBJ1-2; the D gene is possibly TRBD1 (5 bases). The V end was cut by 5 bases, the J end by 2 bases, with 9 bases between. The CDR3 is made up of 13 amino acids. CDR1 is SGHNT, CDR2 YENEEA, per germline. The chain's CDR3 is CASSRGGNYGYTF. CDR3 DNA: TGTGCCAGCAGCCGTGGGGGAAACTATGGCTACACCTTC.

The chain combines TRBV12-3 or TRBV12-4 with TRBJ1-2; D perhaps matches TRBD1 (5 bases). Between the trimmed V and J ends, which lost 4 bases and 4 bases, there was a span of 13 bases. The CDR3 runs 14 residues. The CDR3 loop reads CASSWGGRVYGYTF. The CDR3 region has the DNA TGTGCCAGCAGTTGGGGGGGGAGAGTCTATGGCTACACCTTC.

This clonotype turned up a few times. This chain's CDR3 is CSASAPGRGYGYTF. The CDR3, as DNA: TGCAGTGCTAGCGCCCCGGGTAGGGGGTATGGCTACACCTTC. V is TRBV20-1 and J is TRBJ1-2; a possible D gene is TRBD1 (6 bases). Germline lookup yields CDR1 DFQATT and CDR2 SNEGSKA (reference sequence). The CDR3 is 14 residues long. Between the trimmed V and J ends, which lost 3 bases and 5 bases, there was a span of 16 bases.

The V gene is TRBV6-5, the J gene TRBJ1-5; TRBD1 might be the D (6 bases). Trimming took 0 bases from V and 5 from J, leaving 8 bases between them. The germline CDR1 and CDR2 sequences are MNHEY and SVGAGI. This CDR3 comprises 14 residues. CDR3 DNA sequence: TGTGCCAGCAGTTACTCCAGGGGATATCAGCCCCAGCATTTT. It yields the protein CASSYSRGYQPQHF.

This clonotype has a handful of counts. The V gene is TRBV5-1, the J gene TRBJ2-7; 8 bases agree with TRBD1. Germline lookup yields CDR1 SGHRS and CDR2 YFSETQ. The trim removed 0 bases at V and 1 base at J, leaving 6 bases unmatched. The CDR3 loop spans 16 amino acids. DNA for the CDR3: TGCGCCAGCAGCTTGGGCCCCGGGACAGGATCCTACGAGCAGTACTTC. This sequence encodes CASSLGPGTGSYEQYF.

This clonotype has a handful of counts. CDR3 nucleotides: TGTGCCAGCAGTTTACCAGGGGGCTACGAGCAGTACTTC. The encoded protein is CASSLPGGYEQYF. The V gene is TRBV28, the J gene TRBJ2-7, with 7 bases identical to TRBD1. This CDR3 comprises 13 residues. V was clipped by 2 bases and J by 3 bases; unmatched bases: 1. Germline values: CDR1 MDHEN, CDR2 SYDVKM. Full variable domain (rest looked up from reference TRBV28 and TRBJ2-7): DVKVTQSSRYLVKRTGEKVFLECVQDMDHENMFWYRQDPGLGLRLIYFSYDVKMKEKGDIPEGYSVSREKKERFSLILESASTNQTSMYLCASSLPGGYEQYFGPGTRLTVT.

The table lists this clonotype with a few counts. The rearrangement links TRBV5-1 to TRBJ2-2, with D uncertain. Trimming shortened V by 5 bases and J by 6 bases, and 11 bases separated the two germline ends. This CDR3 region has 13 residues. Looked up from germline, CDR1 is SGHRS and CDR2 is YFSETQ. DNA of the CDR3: TGCGCCAGCAGTTTTGGGTCTCCCGGGGAGCTGTTTTTT. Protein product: CASSFGSPGELFF.

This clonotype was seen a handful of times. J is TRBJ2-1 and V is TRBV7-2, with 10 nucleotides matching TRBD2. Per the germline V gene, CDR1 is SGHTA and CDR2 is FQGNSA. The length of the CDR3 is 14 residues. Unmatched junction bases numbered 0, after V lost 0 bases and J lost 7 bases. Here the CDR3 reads CASSLAGLANEQFF. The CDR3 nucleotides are TGTGCCAGCAGCTTAGCGGGACTAGCGAATGAGCAGTTCTTC.

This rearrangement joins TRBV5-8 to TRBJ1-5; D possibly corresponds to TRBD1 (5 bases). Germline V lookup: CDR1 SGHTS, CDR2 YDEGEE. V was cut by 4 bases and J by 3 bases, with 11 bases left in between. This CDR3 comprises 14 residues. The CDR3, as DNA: TGTGCCAGCAGCCCGAGGGGAAACAATCAGCCCCAGCATTTT. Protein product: CASSPRGNNQPQHF. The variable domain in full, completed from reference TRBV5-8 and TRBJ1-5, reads EAGVTQSPTHLIKTRGQQATLRCSPISGHTSVYWYQQALGLGLQFLLWYDEGEERNRGNFPPRFSGRQFPNYSSELNVNALELEDSALYLCASSPRGNNQPQHFGDGTRLSIL.

The CDR3 region has the DNA TGTGCCAGCAGCTTTATGTGGGTCGAGACCCAGTACTTC. It codes for CASSFMWVETQYF. The chain has TRBV7-2 and TRBJ2-5; D unresolved. The CDR3 covers 13 residues. The germline V gene encodes CDR1 SGHTA and CDR2 FQGNSA. V was pared by 3 bases and J by 5 bases, with 10 bases between. The full variable domain, its missing parts supplied by reference TRBV7-2 and TRBJ2-5, is GAGVSQSPSNKVTEKGKDVELRCDPISGHTALYWYRQSLGQGLEFLIYFQGNSAPDKSGLPSDRFSAERTGGSVSTLTIQRTQQEDSAVYLCASSFMWVETQYFGPGTRLLVL.

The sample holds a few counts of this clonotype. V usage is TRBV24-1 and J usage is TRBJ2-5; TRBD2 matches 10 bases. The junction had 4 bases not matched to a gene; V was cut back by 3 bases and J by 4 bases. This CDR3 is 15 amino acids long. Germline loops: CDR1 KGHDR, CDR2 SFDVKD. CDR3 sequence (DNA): TGTGCCACCAGTGATCCTAGCGGGGGAGGAGAGACCCAGTACTTC. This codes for CATSDPSGGGETQYF.

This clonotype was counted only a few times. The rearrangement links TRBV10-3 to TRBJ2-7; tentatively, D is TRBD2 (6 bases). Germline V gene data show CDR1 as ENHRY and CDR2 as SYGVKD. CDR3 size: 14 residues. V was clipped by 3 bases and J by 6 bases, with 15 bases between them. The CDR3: CAISDGYSGSEQYV. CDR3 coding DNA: TGTGCCATCAGTGATGGGTACTCCGGGAGCGAGCAGTACGTC.

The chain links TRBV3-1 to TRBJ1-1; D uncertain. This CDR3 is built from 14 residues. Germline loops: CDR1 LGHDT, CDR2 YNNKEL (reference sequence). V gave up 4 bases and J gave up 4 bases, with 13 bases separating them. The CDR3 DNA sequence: TGTGCCAGCAGCCCTCGGGGATTGTTCACTGAAGCTTTCTTT. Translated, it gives CASSPRGLFTEAFF.

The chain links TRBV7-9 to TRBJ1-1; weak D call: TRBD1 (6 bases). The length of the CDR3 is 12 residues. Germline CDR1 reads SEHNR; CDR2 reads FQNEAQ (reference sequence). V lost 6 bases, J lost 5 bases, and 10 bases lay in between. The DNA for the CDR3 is TGTGCCAGCAGACCGGGACAAACTGAAGCTTTCTTT. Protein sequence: CASRPGQTEAFF.

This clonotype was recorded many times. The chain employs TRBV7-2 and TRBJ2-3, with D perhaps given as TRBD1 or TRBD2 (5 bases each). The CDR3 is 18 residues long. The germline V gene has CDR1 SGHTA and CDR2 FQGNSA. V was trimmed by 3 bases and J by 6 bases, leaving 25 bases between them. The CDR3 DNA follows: TGTGCCAGCAGCTTGGGGGTGCGGCCTCCCCCGGAATCCGATACGCAGTATTTT. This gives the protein CASSLGVRPPPESDTQYF.

The CDR3 nucleotides read TGTGCCAGCAGCGCCGCGGGCTCCTATAATTCACCCCTCCACTTT. Translating it yields CASSAAGSYNSPLHF. The V and J genes are TRBV7-9 and TRBJ1-6; no definite D call. The CDR3 contains 15 residues. The V and J ends lost 5 bases and 0 bases respectively, with 8 bases between them. CDR1 and CDR2 (germline): SEHNR, FQNEAQ (reference sequence).

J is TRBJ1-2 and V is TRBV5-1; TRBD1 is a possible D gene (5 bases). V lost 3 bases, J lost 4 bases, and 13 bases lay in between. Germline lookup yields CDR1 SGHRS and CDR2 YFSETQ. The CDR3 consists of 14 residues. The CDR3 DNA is TGCGCCAGCAGCTCCCGAGGGGACTTCTATGGCTACACCTTC. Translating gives CASSSRGDFYGYTF.

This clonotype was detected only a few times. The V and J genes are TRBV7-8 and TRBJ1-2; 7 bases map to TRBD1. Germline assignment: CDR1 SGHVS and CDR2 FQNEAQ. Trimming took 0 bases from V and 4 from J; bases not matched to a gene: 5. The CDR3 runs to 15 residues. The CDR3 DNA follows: TGTGCCAGCAGCTTAGCCTCAGGGGGTGGCTATGGCTACACCTTC. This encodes CASSLASGGGYGYTF.

The CDR3 spells CASRGHNQETQYF. In DNA form, the CDR3 reads TGTGCCAGCAGGGGACACAATCAAGAGACCCAGTACTTC. V and J are TRBV6-2 or TRBV6-3 and TRBJ2-5, with D perhaps matching TRBD1 (6 bases). V lost 6 bases, J lost 2 bases, and 10 bases lay in between. CDR3 length equals 13 residues. Germline V gene data show CDR1 as MNHEY and CDR2 as SVGEGT.

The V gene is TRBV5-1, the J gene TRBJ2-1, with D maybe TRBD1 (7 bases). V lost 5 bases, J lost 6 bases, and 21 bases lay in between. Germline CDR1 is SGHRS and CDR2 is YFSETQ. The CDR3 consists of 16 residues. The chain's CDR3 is CASRFSPTGRSNEQFF. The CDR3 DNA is TGCGCCAGCAGGTTCTCTCCGACAGGGAGGTCCAATGAGCAGTTCTTC.

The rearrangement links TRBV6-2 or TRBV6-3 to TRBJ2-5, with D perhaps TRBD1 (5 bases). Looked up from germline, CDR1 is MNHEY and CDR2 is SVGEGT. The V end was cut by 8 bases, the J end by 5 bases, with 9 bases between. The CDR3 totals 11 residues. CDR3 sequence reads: CASGQVETQYF. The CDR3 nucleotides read TGTGCCAGCGGACAAGTGGAGACCCAGTACTTC.

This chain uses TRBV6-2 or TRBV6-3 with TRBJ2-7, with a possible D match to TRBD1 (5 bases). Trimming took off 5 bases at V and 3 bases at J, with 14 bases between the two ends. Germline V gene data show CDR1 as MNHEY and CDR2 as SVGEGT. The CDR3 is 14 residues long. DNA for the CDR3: TGTGCCAGCAGTCGCCACACCCAGGGCTACGAGCAGTACTTC. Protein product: CASSRHTQGYEQYF.

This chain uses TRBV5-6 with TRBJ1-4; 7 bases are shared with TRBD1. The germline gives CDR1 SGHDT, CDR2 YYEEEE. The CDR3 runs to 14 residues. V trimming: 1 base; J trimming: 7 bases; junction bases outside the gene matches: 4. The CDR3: CASSLFQGGEKLFF. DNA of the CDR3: TGTGCCAGCAGCTTGTTTCAGGGGGGTGAAAAACTGTTTTTT. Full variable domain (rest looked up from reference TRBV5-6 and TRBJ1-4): DAGVTQSPTHLIKTRGQQVTLRCSPKSGHDTVSWYQQALGQGPQFIFQYYEEEERQRGNFPDRFSGHQFPNYSSELNVNALLLGDSALYLCASSLFQGGEKLFFGSGTQLSVL.

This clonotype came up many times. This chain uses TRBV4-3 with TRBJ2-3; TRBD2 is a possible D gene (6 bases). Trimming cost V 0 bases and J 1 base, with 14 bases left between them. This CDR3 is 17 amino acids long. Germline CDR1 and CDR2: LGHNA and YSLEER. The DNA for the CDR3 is TGCGCCAGCAGCCAAGACTTACCTGGAGGGGGCACAGATACGCAGTATTTT. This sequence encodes CASSQDLPGGGTDTQYF.

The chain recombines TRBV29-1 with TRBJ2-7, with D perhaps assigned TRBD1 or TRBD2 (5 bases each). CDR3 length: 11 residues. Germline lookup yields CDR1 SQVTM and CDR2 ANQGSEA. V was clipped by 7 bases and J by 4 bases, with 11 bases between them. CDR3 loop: CSAGDGYEQYF. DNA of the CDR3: TGCAGCGCCGGGGACGGTTACGAGCAGTACTTC.

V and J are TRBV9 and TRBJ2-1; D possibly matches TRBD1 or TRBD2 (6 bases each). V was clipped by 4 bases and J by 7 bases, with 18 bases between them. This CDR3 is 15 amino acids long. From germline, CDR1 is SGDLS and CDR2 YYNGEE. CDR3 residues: CASSPHVGGGNEQFF. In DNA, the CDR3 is TGTGCCAGCAGCCCTCATGTGGGGGGCGGGAATGAGCAGTTCTTC. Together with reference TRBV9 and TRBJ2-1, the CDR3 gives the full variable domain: DSGVTQTPKHLITATGQRVTLRCSPRSGDLSVYWYQQSLDQGLQFLIQYYNGEERAKGNILERFSAQQFPDLHSELNLSSLELGDSALYFCASSPHVGGGNEQFFGPGTRLTVL.

The CDR3 reads CASSIHRDRDEQYF. Written as DNA, the CDR3 is TGTGCCAGCAGCATACACCGGGACAGGGACGAGCAGTACTTC. J is TRBJ2-7 and V is TRBV7-8; 9 bases line up with TRBD1. The junction had 7 bases not matched to a gene; V was cut back by 5 bases and J by 5 bases. Germline CDR1 is SGHVS and CDR2 is FQNEAQ. The CDR3 spans 14 residues.